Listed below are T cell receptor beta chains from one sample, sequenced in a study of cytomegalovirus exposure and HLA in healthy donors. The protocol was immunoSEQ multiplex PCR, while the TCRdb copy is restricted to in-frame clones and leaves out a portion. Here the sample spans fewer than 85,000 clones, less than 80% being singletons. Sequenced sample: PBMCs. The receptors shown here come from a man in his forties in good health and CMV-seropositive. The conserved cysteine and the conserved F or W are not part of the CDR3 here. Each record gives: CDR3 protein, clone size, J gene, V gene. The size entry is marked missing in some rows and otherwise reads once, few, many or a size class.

CDR3 protein: ASSVGVSGNYNEQF; clone size: -; J gene: TRBJ2-1; V gene: TRBV9
CDR3 protein: ASSPPLAGLGQPQH; clone size: -; J gene: TRBJ1-5; V gene: TRBV7-8
CDR3 protein: ASSVGGVYGYT; clone size: -; J gene: TRBJ1-2; V gene: TRBV9
CDR3 protein: ASTWGQGANEQY; clone size: -; J gene: TRBJ2-7; V gene: TRBV5-8
CDR3 protein: ASSQVRDMSEQY; clone size: few; J gene: TRBJ2-7; V gene: TRBV4-2
CDR3 protein: ASSNGATNEKLF; clone size: -; J gene: TRBJ1-4; V gene: TRBV19
CDR3 protein: ASSYISKNYGYT; clone size: -; J gene: TRBJ1-2; V gene: TRBV6-5
CDR3 protein: ASSVDGQNYGYT; clone size: -; J gene: TRBJ1-2; V gene: TRBV5-1
CDR3 protein: ASSPSGQGDQPQH; clone size: -; J gene: TRBJ1-5; V gene: TRBV6-5
CDR3 protein: ASSRGQVNSPLH; clone size: -; J gene: TRBJ1-6; V gene: TRBV5-6
CDR3 protein: ASSSPGLVTGELF; clone size: -; J gene: TRBJ2-2; V gene: TRBV5-4
CDR3 protein: ASLPGQGAYEQY; clone size: -; J gene: TRBJ2-7; V gene: TRBV5-6
CDR3 protein: ATSPRQGTEAF; clone size: once; J gene: TRBJ1-1; V gene: TRBV5-4
CDR3 protein: ASSPDRSSYNEQF; clone size: -; J gene: TRBJ2-1; V gene: TRBV7-2
CDR3 protein: ASSPREGYEQY; clone size: few; J gene: TRBJ2-7; V gene: TRBV2
CDR3 protein: ASSVGGVPREQY; clone size: -; J gene: TRBJ2-7; V gene: TRBV9
CDR3 protein: ATSREGGYEQY; clone size: -; J gene: TRBJ2-7; V gene: TRBV15
CDR3 protein: ASSSPLRSGANVLT; clone size: -; J gene: TRBJ2-6; V gene: TRBV27
CDR3 protein: ASSLYWGGYNEQF; clone size: -; J gene: TRBJ2-1; V gene: TRBV28
CDR3 protein: ASSLGETGGEQY; clone size: -; J gene: TRBJ2-7; V gene: TRBV7-9
CDR3 protein: ARDSTNQPQH; clone size: -; J gene: TRBJ1-5; V gene: TRBV21-1
CDR3 protein: ASSPAGIYGYT; clone size: -; J gene: TRBJ1-2; V gene: TRBV25-1
CDR3 protein: ASSLSGGAYEKLF; clone size: -; J gene: TRBJ1-4; V gene: TRBV5-6
CDR3 protein: SVAILGGVAAF; clone size: -; J gene: TRBJ1-1; V gene: TRBV29-1
CDR3 protein: SSSPLWAGGPWNEQF; clone size: -; J gene: TRBJ2-1; V gene: TRBV7-9
CDR3 protein: ASSQDAPVGSYGYT; clone size: -; J gene: TRBJ1-2; V gene: TRBV4-1
CDR3 protein: ASSKQMNQPQH; clone size: -; J gene: TRBJ1-5; V gene: TRBV19
CDR3 protein: ASSSSGTTGELF; clone size: few; J gene: TRBJ2-2; V gene: TRBV7-3
CDR3 protein: ASSPPGTDTQY; clone size: -; J gene: TRBJ2-3; V gene: TRBV6-6
CDR3 protein: ASSEGTGGVNHEQY; clone size: -; J gene: TRBJ2-7; V gene: TRBV2
CDR3 protein: ASQGVNGEKLF; clone size: -; J gene: TRBJ1-4; V gene: TRBV6-1
CDR3 protein: ASSTGQGAFGETQY; clone size: -; J gene: TRBJ2-5; V gene: TRBV7-3
CDR3 protein: ASSSPGSGAYEQY; clone size: -; J gene: TRBJ2-7; V gene: TRBV5-1
CDR3 protein: ASSSNRTGSSYNEQF; clone size: -; J gene: TRBJ2-1; V gene: TRBV11-2
CDR3 protein: ASKITSAISGANVLT; clone size: few; J gene: TRBJ2-6; V gene: TRBV19
CDR3 protein: ASSDSSAGNTGELF; clone size: -; J gene: TRBJ2-2; V gene: TRBV6-4
CDR3 protein: ASRRGHGGTQY; clone size: -; J gene: TRBJ2-5; V gene: TRBV2
CDR3 protein: ASSSSGGGTDTQY; clone size: -; J gene: TRBJ2-3; V gene: TRBV7-9
CDR3 protein: ASSPLPEIGVAF; clone size: few; J gene: TRBJ1-1; V gene: TRBV19
CDR3 protein: ASSYGQSSYNSPLH; clone size: -; J gene: TRBJ1-6; V gene: TRBV6-5
CDR3 protein: ASSLSGGAPYEQY; clone size: -; J gene: TRBJ2-7; V gene: TRBV27
CDR3 protein: ASSPSTSGGGNEQF; clone size: -; J gene: TRBJ2-1; V gene: TRBV18
CDR3 protein: ASSDRGYGYT; clone size: -; J gene: TRBJ1-2; V gene: TRBV9
CDR3 protein: ASQQDTLNTEAF; clone size: -; J gene: TRBJ1-1; V gene: TRBV5-4
CDR3 protein: AISGTSKPTDTQY; clone size: few; J gene: TRBJ2-3; V gene: TRBV10-3
CDR3 protein: ASTEQGVNYGYT; clone size: -; J gene: TRBJ1-2; V gene: TRBV10-2